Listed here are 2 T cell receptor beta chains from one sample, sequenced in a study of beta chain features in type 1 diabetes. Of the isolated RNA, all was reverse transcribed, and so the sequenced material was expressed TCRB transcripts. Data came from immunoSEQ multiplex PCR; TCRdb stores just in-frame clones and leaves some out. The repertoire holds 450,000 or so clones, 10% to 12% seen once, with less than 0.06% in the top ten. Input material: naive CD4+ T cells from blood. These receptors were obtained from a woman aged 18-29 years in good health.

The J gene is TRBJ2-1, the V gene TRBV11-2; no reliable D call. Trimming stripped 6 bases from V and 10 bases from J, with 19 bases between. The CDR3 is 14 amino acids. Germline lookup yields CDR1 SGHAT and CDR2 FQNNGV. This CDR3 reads CASSSPRGLQEQFF. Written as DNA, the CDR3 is TGTGCCAGCAGTTCCCCCCGTGGGCTTCAGGAGCAGTTCTTC.

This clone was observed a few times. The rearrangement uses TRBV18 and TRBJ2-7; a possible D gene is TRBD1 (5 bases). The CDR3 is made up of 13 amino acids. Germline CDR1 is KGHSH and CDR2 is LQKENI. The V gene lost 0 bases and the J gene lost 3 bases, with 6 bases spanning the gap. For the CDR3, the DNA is TGTGCCAGCTCACCACCTCAGGGCTACGAGCAGTACTTC. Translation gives CASSPPQGYEQYF.